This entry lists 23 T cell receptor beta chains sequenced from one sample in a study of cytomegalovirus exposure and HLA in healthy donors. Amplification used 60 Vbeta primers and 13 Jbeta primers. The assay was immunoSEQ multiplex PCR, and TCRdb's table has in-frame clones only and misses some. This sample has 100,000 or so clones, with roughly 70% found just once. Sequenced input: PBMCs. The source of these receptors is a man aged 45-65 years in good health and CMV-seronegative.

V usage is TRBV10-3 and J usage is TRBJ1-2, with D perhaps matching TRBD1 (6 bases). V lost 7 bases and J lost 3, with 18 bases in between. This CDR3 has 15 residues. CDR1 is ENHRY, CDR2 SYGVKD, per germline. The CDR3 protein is CAIKGDRGADYGYTF. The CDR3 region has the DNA TGTGCCATCAAGGGGGATAGGGGCGCAGACTATGGCTACACCTTC.

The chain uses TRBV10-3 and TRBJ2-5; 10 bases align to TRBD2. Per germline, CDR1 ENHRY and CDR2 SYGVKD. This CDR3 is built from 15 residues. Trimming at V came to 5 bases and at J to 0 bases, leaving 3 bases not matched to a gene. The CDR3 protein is CAISWTSGNQETQYF. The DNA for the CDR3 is TGTGCCATCAGTTGGACTAGCGGCAACCAAGAGACCCAGTACTTC.

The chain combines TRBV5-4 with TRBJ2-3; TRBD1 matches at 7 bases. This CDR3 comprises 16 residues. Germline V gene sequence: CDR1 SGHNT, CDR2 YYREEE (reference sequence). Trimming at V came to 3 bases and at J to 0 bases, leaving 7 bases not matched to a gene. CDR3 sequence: CASSSGRDRSTDTQYF. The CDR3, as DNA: TGTGCCAGCAGCTCGGGCCGGGACAGAAGCACAGATACGCAGTATTTT.

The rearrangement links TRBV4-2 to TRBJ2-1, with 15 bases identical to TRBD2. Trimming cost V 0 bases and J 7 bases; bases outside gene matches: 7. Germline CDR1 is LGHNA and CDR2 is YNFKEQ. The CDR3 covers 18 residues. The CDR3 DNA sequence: TGTGCCAGCAGCCAAGACTTTTCCGGGACTAGCGGGAGGAATGAGCAGTTCTTC. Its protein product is CASSQDFSGTSGRNEQFF.

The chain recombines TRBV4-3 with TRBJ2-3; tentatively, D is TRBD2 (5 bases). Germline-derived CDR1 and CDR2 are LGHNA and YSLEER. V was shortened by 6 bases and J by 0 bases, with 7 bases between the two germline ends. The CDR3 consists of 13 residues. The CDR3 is CASSPGSTDTQYF. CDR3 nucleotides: TGCGCCAGCAGTCCGGGGAGCACAGATACGCAGTATTTT.

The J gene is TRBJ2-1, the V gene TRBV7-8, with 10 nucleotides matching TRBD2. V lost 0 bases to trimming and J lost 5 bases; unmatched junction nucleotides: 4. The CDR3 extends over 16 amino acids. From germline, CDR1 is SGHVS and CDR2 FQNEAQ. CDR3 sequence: CASSLASLAGNNEQFF. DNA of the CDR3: TGTGCCAGCAGCTTAGCGTCACTAGCGGGGAACAATGAGCAGTTCTTC.

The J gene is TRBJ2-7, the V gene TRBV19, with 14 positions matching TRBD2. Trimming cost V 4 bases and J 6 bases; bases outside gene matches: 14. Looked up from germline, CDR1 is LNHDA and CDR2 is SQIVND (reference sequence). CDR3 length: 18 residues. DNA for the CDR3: TGTGCCAGTAGTACATTGGGACTAGCGGGAGCACACGGTGGCGAGCAGTACTTC. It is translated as CASSTLGLAGAHGGEQYF.

The CDR3 loop is CAWYQGLGTEAFF. In DNA, the CDR3 is TGTGCCTGGTATCAGGGATTGGGCACTGAAGCTTTCTTT. The chain links TRBV30 to TRBJ1-1; possibly TRBD1 for D (5 bases). Trimming cost V 5 bases and J 4 bases, with 14 bases left between them. Germline-derived CDR1 and CDR2 are GTSNPN and SVGIG (reference sequence). This CDR3 has 13 amino acids.

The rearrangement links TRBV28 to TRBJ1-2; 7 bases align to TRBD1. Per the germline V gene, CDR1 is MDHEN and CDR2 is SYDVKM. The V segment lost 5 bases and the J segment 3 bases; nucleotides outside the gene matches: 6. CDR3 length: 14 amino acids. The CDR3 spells CASSLLGTDYGYTF. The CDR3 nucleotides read TGTGCCAGCAGTCTGCTCGGGACAGACTATGGCTACACCTTC.

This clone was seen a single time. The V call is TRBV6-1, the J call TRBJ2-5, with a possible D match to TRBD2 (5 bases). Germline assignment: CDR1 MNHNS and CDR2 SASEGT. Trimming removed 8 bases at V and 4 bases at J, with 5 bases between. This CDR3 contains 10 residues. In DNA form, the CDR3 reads TGTGCCAGCGGGAGAGAGACCCAGTACTTC. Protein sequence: CASGRETQYF.

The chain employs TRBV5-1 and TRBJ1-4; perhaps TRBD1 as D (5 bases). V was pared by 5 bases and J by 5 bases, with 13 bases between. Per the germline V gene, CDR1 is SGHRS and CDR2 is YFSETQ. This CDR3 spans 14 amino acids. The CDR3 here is CASSVGTLNEKLFF. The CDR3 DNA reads TGCGCCAGCAGTGTAGGGACTTTGAATGAAAAACTGTTTTTT.

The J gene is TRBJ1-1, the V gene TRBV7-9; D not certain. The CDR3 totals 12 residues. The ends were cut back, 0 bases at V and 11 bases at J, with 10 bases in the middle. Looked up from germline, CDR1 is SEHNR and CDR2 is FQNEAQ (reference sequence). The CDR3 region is CASSLAESEAFF. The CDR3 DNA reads TGTGCCAGCAGCTTAGCGGAGTCCGAGGCTTTCTTT. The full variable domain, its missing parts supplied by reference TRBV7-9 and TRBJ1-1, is DTGVSQNPRHKITKRGQNVTFRCDPISEHNRLYWYRQTLGQGPEFLTYFQNEAQLEKSRLLSDRFSAERPKGSFSTLEIQRTEQGDSAMYLCASSLAESEAFFGQGTRLTVV.

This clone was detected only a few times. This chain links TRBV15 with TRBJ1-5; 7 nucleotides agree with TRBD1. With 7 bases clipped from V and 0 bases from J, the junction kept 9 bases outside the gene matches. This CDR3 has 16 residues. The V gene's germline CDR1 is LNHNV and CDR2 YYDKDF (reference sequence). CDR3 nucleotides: TGTGCCACCAAAAACAGGGGTACGGGTAGCAATCAGCCCCAGCATTTT. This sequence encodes CATKNRGTGSNQPQHF.

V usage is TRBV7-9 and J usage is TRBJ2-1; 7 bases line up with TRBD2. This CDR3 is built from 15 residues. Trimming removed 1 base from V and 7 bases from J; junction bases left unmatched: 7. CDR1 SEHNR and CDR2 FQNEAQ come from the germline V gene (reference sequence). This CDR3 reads CASSLGGRAGNEQFF. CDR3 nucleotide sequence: TGTGCCAGCAGCTTAGGCGGGAGAGCAGGAAATGAGCAGTTCTTC.

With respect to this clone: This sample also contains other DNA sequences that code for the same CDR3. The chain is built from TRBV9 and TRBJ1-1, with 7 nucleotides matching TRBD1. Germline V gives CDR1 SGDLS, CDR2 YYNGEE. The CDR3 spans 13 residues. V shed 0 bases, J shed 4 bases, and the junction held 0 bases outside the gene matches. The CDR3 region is CASSVGQGTEAFF. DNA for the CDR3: TGTGCCAGCAGCGTAGGACAGGGCACTGAAGCTTTCTTT.

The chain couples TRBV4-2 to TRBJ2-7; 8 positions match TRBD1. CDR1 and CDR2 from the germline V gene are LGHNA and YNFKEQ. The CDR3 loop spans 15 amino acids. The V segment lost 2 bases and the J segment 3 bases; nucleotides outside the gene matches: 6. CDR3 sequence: CASSQRTGRSYEQYF. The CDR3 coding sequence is TGTGCCAGCAGCCAACGGACAGGGCGCAGCTACGAGCAGTACTTC.

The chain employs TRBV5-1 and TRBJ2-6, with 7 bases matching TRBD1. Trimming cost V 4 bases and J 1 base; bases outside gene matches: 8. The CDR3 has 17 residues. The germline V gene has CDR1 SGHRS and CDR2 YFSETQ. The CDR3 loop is CASSRGQVTSGANVLTF. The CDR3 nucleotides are TGCGCCAGCAGCCGCGGACAGGTGACTTCTGGGGCCAACGTCCTGACTTTC. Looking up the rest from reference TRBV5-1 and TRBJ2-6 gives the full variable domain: KAGVTQTPRYLIKTRGQQVTLSCSPISGHRSVSWYQQTPGQGLQFLFEYFSETQRNKGNFPGRFSGRQFSNSRSEMNVSTLELGDSALYLCASSRGQVTSGANVLTFGAGSRLTVL.

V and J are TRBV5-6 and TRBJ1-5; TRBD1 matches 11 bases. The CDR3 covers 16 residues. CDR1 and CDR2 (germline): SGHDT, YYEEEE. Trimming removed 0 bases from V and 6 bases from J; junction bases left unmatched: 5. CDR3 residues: CASSLEGQGGGQPQHF. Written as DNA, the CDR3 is TGTGCCAGCAGCTTGGAGGGACAGGGGGGGGGTCAGCCCCAGCATTTT.

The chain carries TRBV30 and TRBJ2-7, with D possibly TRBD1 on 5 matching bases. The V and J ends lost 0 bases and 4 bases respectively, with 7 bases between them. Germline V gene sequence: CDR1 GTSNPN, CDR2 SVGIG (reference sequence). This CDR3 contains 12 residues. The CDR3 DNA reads TGTGCCTGGAGTGTTAGGGGTTACGAGCAGTACTTC. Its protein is CAWSVRGYEQYF.

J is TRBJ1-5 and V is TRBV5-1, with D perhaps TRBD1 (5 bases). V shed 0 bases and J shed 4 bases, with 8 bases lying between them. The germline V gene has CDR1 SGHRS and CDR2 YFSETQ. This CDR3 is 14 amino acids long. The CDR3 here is CASSLAGGNQPQHF. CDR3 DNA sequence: TGCGCCAGCAGCTTGGCCGGGGGGAATCAGCCCCAGCATTTT.

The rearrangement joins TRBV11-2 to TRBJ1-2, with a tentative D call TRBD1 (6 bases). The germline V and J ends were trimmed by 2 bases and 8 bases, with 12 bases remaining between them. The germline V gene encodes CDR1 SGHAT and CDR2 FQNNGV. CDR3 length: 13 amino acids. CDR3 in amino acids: CASSLLQGSGYTF. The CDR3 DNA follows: TGTGCCAGCAGCTTATTACAGGGTTCGGGCTACACCTTC.

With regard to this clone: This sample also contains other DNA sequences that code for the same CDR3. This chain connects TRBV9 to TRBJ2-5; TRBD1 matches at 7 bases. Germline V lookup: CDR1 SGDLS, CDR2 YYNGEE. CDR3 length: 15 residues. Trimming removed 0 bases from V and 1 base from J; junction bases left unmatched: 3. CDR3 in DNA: TGTGCCAGCAGCGTAGCGGGACAGTCCCAAGAGACCCAGTACTTC. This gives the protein CASSVAGQSQETQYF.

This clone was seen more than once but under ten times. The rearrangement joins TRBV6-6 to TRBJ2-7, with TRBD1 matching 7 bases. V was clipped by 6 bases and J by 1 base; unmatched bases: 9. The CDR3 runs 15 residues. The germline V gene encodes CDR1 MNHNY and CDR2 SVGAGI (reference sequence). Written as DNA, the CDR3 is TGTGCCAGCAGGGTACAGGGGTTCGGGTCCTACGAGCAGTACTTC. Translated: CASRVQGFGSYEQYF.